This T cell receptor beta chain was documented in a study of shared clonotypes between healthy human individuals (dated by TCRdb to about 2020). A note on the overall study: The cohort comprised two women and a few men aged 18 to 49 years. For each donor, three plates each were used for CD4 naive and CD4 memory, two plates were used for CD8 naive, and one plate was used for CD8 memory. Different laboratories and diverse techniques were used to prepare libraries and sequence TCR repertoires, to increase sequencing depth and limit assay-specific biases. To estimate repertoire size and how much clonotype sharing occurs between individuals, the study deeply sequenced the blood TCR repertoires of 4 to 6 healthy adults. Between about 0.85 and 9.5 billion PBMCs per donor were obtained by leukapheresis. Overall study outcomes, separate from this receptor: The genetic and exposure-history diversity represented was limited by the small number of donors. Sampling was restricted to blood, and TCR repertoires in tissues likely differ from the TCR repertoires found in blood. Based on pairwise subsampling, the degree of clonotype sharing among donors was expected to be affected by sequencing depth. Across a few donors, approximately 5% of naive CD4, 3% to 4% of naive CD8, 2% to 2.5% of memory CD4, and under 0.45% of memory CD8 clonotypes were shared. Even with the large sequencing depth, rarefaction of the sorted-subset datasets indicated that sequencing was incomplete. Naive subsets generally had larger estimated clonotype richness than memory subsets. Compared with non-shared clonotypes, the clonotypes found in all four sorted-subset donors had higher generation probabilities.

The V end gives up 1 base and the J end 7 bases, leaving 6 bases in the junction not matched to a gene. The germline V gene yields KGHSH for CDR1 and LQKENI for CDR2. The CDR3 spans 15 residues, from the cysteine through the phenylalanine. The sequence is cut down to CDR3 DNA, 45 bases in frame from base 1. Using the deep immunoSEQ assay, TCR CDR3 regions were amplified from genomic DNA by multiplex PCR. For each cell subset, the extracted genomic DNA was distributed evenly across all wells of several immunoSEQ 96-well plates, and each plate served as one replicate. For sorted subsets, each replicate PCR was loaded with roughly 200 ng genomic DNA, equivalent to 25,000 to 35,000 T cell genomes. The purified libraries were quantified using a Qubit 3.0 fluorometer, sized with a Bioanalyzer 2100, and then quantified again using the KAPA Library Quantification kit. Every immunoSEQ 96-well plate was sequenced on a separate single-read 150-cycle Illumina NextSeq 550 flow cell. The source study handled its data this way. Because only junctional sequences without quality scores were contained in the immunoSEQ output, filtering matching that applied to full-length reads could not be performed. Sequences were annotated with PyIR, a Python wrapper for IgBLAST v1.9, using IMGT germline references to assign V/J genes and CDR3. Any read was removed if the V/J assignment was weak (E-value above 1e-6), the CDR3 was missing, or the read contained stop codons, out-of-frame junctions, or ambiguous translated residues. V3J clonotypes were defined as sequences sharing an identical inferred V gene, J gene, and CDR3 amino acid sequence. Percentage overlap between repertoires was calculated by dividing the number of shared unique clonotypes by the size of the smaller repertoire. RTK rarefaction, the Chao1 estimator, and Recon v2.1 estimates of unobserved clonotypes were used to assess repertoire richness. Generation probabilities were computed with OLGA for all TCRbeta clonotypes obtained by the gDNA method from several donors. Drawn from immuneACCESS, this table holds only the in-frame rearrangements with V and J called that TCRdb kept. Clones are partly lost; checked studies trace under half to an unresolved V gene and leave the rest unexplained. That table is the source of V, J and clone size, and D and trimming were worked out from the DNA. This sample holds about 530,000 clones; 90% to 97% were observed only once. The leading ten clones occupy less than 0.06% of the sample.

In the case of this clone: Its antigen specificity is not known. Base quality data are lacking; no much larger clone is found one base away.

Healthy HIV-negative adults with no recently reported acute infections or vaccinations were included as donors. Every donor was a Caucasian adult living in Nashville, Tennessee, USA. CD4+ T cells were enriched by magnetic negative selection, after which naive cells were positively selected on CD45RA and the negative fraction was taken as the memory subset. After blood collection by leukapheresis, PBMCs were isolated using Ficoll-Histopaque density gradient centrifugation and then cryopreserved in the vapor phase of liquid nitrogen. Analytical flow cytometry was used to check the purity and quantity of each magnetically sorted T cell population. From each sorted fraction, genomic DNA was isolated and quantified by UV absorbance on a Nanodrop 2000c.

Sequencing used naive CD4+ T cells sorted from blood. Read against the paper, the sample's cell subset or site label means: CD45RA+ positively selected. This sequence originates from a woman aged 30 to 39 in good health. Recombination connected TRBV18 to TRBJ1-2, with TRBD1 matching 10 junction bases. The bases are TGTGCCAGCTCACCACTTCAGGACAGGGGGGCTGGCTACACCTTC. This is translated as CASSPLQDRGAGYTF.